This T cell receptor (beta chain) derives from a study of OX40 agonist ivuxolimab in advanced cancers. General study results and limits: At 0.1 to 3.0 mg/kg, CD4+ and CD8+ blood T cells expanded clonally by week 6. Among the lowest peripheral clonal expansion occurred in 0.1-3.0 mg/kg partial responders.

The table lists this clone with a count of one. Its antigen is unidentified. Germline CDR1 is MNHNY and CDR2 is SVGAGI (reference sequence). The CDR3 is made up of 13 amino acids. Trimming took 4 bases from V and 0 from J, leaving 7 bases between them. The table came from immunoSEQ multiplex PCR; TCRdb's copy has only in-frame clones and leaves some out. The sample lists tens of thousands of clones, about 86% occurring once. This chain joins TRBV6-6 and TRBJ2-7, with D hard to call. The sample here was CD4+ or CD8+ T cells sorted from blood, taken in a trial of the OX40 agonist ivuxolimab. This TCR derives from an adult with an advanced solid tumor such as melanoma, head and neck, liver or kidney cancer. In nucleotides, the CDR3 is TGTGCCAGCAGTTTCGGGCCCTCCTACGAGCAGTACTTC. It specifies CASSFGPSYEQYF.